This TCR beta chain came from a study of shared clonotypes between healthy human individuals. Germline values: CDR1 MGHRA, CDR2 YSYEKL. The CDR3 sequence is 15 residues long. Trimming cost V 1 base and J 3 bases, with 13 bases left between them. On this clone: The antigen is unknown.

Regarding the study as a whole: What naive subsets generally showed was a larger estimated richness than memory subsets showed.

At deep level, the assay was performed. Every subset's genomic DNA went evenly onto several immunoSEQ plates. Assay: immunoSEQ multiplex PCR; the TCRdb copy retains only in-frame clones and omits some. The table includes around 720,000 clones, less than 80% detected once. Input material: memory CD4+ T cells sorted from blood. This sample's subset: CD45RA-negative fraction. The receptor's source is a woman in her twenties or thirties in good health. The gene calls are TRBV4-1 and TRBJ2-7; D possibly corresponds to TRBD1 (7 bases). The CDR3 DNA reads as TGCGCCAGCAGCCAAGTGGAGGGGGCCTTCTACGAGCAGTACTTC. It translates to CASSQVEGAFYEQYF.